A single sample is the source of the 11 T cell receptor beta chains below, sequenced in a study of neurological immune-mediated disorders. TCRdb itself ran the 5' RACE reads through MiXCR, one entry per CDR3 protein. The sample carries 60,000 to 80,000 distinct CDR3 sequences, 4.5% to 5.5% recorded once. Sequencing input: PBMCs. The receptor source for this set is a woman aged 50 to 60 with multiple sclerosis.

This clonotype has at least ten counts. The V and J genes are TRBV4-2 and TRBJ2-3; 10 nucleotides line up with TRBD2. The V gene end was trimmed by 3 bases and the J gene end by 1 base; junction bases not matched to a gene: 4. Germline values: CDR1 LGHNA, CDR2 YNFKEQ. The CDR3 has 16 residues. The DNA for the CDR3 is TGTGCCAGCAGCCAGGCCGGGACTAGCGGCACAGATACGCAGTATTTT. This gives the protein CASSQAGTSGTDTQYF.

The chain has TRBV7-2 and TRBJ1-4; D is undetermined. The CDR3 runs to 12 residues. Germline-derived CDR1 and CDR2 are SGHTA and FQGNSA. Trimming shortened V by 5 bases and J by 8 bases, and 9 bases separated the two germline ends. CDR3 nucleotides: TGTGCCAGCAGCCCTCCCGGGGAAAAACTGTTTTTT. Translation: CASSPPGEKLFF.

This clonotype was seen a handful of times. This chain uses TRBV5-1 with TRBJ2-7, with D maybe TRBD2 (5 bases). The CDR3 is 17 amino acids. The germline V gene encodes CDR1 SGHRS and CDR2 YFSETQ. V dropped 2 bases and J dropped 0 bases, with 18 bases sitting between them. This CDR3 reads CASSFNNGEPSSYEQYF. CDR3 sequence (DNA): TGCGCCAGCAGCTTTAACAACGGGGAGCCCTCCTCCTACGAGCAGTACTTC. The whole variable domain, remainder taken from reference TRBV5-1 and TRBJ2-7, is KAGVTQTPRYLIKTRGQQVTLSCSPISGHRSVSWYQQTPGQGLQFLFEYFSETQRNKGNFPGRFSGRQFSNSRSEMNVSTLELGDSALYLCASSFNNGEPSSYEQYFGPGTRLTVT.

This clonotype was counted a few times. The chain couples TRBV7-2 to TRBJ1-5; D is possibly TRBD1 (6 bases). CDR1 and CDR2 (germline): SGHTA, FQGNSA. V lost 1 base to trimming and J lost 7 bases, with 14 bases between them. The CDR3 contains 15 residues. This chain's CDR3 is CASSLEVDRVQPQHF. The CDR3 region has the DNA TGTGCCAGCAGCTTAGAAGTGGACAGAGTCCAGCCCCAGCATTTT.

This clonotype was detected ten times or more. The chain recombines TRBV9 with TRBJ2-5, with D possibly matching TRBD2 (5 bases). Trimming removed 0 bases from V and 4 bases from J, with 10 bases in between. Germline V CDR1 and CDR2: SGDLS, YYNGEE. The length of the CDR3 is 14 residues. The CDR3 is CASSVVYEGETQYF. In DNA, the CDR3 is TGTGCCAGCAGCGTAGTTTATGAGGGAGAGACCCAGTACTTC. Filled out from reference TRBV9 and TRBJ2-5, the complete variable domain reads DSGVTQTPKHLITATGQRVTLRCSPRSGDLSVYWYQQSLDQGLQFLIQYYNGEERAKGNILERFSAQQFPDLHSELNLSSLELGDSALYFCASSVVYEGETQYFGPGTRLLVL.

The rearrangement joins TRBV10-3 to TRBJ2-1; D gene unclear. The V and J ends lost 6 bases and 4 bases respectively, with 13 bases between them. There are 14 residues in the CDR3. The germline V gene has CDR1 ENHRY and CDR2 SYGVKD. The CDR3 protein is CAIRSGNGYNEQFF. CDR3 DNA sequence: TGTGCCATCAGGTCGGGTAATGGTTACAATGAGCAGTTCTTC.

This clonotype was counted ten times or more. The chain recombines TRBV25-1 with TRBJ1-2, with 10 bases lining up with TRBD1. Germline lookup yields CDR1 MGHDK and CDR2 SYGVNS. The CDR3 spans 16 residues. V shed 3 bases, J shed 6 bases, and the junction held 10 bases outside the gene matches. This CDR3 is CASSDLPDRGLDGYTF. For the CDR3, the DNA is TGTGCCAGCAGTGATCTTCCCGACAGGGGGCTCGATGGCTACACCTTC.

The J gene is TRBJ1-2, the V gene TRBV5-1; D unresolved. Trimming removed 4 bases at V and 0 bases at J, with 10 bases between. The CDR3 extends over 14 amino acids. Germline CDR1 is SGHRS and CDR2 is YFSETQ. CDR3 bases: TGCGCCAGCAGCCAAAACGAAGCTAACTATGGCTACACCTTC. Its protein is CASSQNEANYGYTF.

This clonotype was counted ten times or more. The chain joins TRBV28 to TRBJ2-3; D uncertain. V lost 5 bases and J 4 bases, leaving 13 bases between the germline ends. Germline-derived CDR1 and CDR2 are MDHEN and SYDVKM. The length of the CDR3 is 14 residues. The DNA for the CDR3 is TGTGCCAGCAGTCTCCCTCAGTTCCCAGATACGCAGTATTTT. Amino acids: CASSLPQFPDTQYF.

This clonotype was counted many times. The chain couples TRBV7-2 to TRBJ1-5; TRBD1 is a possible D gene (5 bases). This CDR3 spans 15 amino acids. Germline CDR1 reads SGHTA; CDR2 reads FQGNSA. V was shortened by 0 bases and J by 1 base, with 7 bases between the two germline ends. The CDR3 protein is CASSLAGRSNQPQHF. The CDR3 coding sequence is TGTGCCAGCAGCTTAGCGGGACGGAGCAATCAGCCCCAGCATTTT.

Many counts were recorded for this clonotype. V and J are TRBV20-1 and TRBJ1-4; 7 nucleotides line up with TRBD1. CDR1 is DFQATT and CDR2 is SNEGSKA in the germline V gene (reference sequence). V was clipped by 6 bases and J by 5 bases; unmatched bases: 9. This CDR3 contains 14 residues. The CDR3 sequence: CSALGTVLNEKLFF. The CDR3 coding sequence is TGCAGTGCCCTAGGGACAGTCCTAAATGAAAAACTGTTTTTT.